Shown below are 17 T cell receptor beta chains from a single sample sequenced in a study of PD-1 blockade in classical Hodgkin lymphoma. TCRdb keeps only in-frame clones here, not all; method: immunoSEQ multiplex PCR. The sample has 30,000 or so clones; more than 80% are singletons. Time point here: cycle 4 day 1 (C4D1), after five to seven weeks of nivolumab. Every patient relapsed after autologous stem cell transplantation, and brentuximab vedotin exposure varied. Purified CD4+ T cells were obtained from thawed PBMCs through magnetic negative selection. The sequences come from CD4+ T cells from blood, collected before the fourth cycle of nivolumab. The receptors shown here come from a human donor with classical Hodgkin lymphoma.

Only a few counts were recorded for this clone. The V and J genes are TRBV30 and TRBJ1-2; D call uncertain. CDR1 and CDR2 (germline): GTSNPN, SVGIG (reference sequence). The CDR3 length is 13 residues. Trimming left V 0 bases short and J 3 bases short, with 8 bases between. This chain's CDR3 is CAWSVEADYGYTF. As DNA, the CDR3 is TGTGCCTGGAGTGTGGAAGCCGACTATGGCTACACCTTC.

The gene calls are TRBV6-5 and TRBJ2-3; D unclear. The CDR3 is 16 residues long. V was clipped by 0 bases and J by 3 bases, with 13 bases between them. Germline V gene sequence: CDR1 MNHEY, CDR2 SVGAGI. Here the CDR3 DNA reads TGTGCCAGCAGTTACTCACCCCCGGGCCTAACAGATACGCAGTATTTT. It codes for CASSYSPPGLTDTQYF.

The rearrangement links TRBV5-1 to TRBJ1-4; 9 bases are a match to TRBD1. CDR3 size: 15 residues. V dropped 0 bases and J dropped 4; count of bases not matched to a gene: 1. CDR1 is SGHRS, CDR2 YFSETQ, per germline. CDR3 sequence: CASSLGGQGNEKLFF. The CDR3 DNA reads TGCGCCAGCAGCTTGGGGGGACAGGGTAATGAAAAACTGTTTTTT.

This clone was seen only a few times. The gene calls are TRBV7-6 and TRBJ1-3, with D possibly matching TRBD1 (5 bases). Germline assignment: CDR1 SGHVS and CDR2 FNYEAQ. The ends were cut back, 6 bases at V and 2 bases at J, with 14 bases in the middle. CDR3 length: 15 amino acids. The CDR3 region is CASSPQGGAGNTIYF. The DNA of the CDR3 is TGTGCCAGCAGTCCCCAGGGAGGGGCTGGAAACACCATATATTTT.

The rearrangement links TRBV5-1 to TRBJ1-3; 7 bases line up with TRBD1. V lost 4 bases to trimming and J lost 3 bases; unmatched junction nucleotides: 7. Germline V CDR1 and CDR2: SGHRS, YFSETQ. CDR3 length: 15 residues. CDR3 nucleotides: TGCGCCAGCAGCCCCAGGGGGGACAATGGAAACACCATATATTTT. Translation: CASSPRGDNGNTIYF.

This clone was recorded once. In DNA, the CDR3 is TGTGCCAGCAGCTTAGCGCGGGAATACGAGCAGTACTTC. This translates into CASSLAREYEQYF. The chain couples TRBV7-2 to TRBJ2-7, with a tentative D call TRBD2 (6 bases). The CDR3 loop spans 13 amino acids. The V gene's germline CDR1 is SGHTA and CDR2 FQGNSA. V was shortened by 0 bases and J by 4 bases, with 7 bases between the two germline ends. Full variable domain (missing parts from reference TRBV7-2 and TRBJ2-7): GAGVSQSPSNKVTEKGKDVELRCDPISGHTALYWYRQSLGQGLEFLIYFQGNSAPDKSGLPSDRFSAERTGGSVSTLTIQRTQQEDSAVYLCASSLAREYEQYFGPGTRLTVT.

V usage is TRBV11-2 and J usage is TRBJ1-1; D is possibly TRBD1 (6 bases). Trimming pared 6 bases from V and 4 bases from J, leaving 15 bases between. Per the germline V gene, CDR1 is SGHAT and CDR2 is FQNNGV. The CDR3 is 14 residues long. CDR3 sequence reads: CASSEGNRATEAFF. The CDR3 DNA reads TGTGCCAGCAGTGAGGGGAACAGGGCCACTGAAGCTTTCTTT.

This clone was seen a few times. CDR3 DNA sequence: TGTGCCAGCAGTCCGAACAGGGGGCTGATGAACACTGAAGCTTTCTTT. Residues: CASSPNRGLMNTEAFF. This chain connects TRBV28 to TRBJ1-1; TRBD1 agrees at 9 bases. The CDR3 covers 16 residues. Trimming at V came to 5 bases and at J to 0 bases, leaving 7 bases not matched to a gene. Per germline, CDR1 MDHEN and CDR2 SYDVKM.

This chain connects TRBV7-8 to TRBJ1-2; possibly TRBD1 for D (6 bases). CDR3 size: 14 residues. Deletions cut 1 base from V and 5 bases from J, with 11 bases between. The germline V gene encodes CDR1 SGHVS and CDR2 FQNEAQ. The CDR3 here is CASSLVLGTYGYTF. CDR3 sequence (DNA): TGTGCCAGCAGCTTAGTCCTCGGGACATATGGCTACACCTTC. Filled out from reference TRBV7-8 and TRBJ1-2, the complete variable domain reads GAGVSQSPRYKVAKRGQDVALRCDPISGHVSLFWYQQALGQGPEFLTYFQNEAQLDKSGLPSDRFFAERPEGSVSTLKIQRTQQEDSAVYLCASSLVLGTYGYTFGSGTRLTVV.

This rearrangement joins TRBV5-1 to TRBJ2-5; D possibly corresponds to TRBD1 (5 bases). The CDR3 has 14 residues. Per germline, CDR1 SGHRS and CDR2 YFSETQ. The germline V and J ends were trimmed by 0 bases and 4 bases, with 10 bases remaining between them. In nucleotides, the CDR3 is TGCGCCAGCAGCTTGGTAGGGGCGGCAGAGACCCAGTACTTC. This gives the protein CASSLVGAAETQYF. The full variable domain, its missing parts supplied by reference TRBV5-1 and TRBJ2-5, is KAGVTQTPRYLIKTRGQQVTLSCSPISGHRSVSWYQQTPGQGLQFLFEYFSETQRNKGNFPGRFSGRQFSNSRSEMNVSTLELGDSALYLCASSLVGAAETQYFGPGTRLLVL.

The chain joins TRBV19 to TRBJ2-7; tentatively, D is TRBD1 or TRBD2 (5 bases each). Per the germline V gene, CDR1 is LNHDA and CDR2 is SQIVND (reference sequence). Between the trimmed V and J ends, which lost 6 bases and 0 bases, there was a span of 12 bases. This CDR3 has 14 residues. The CDR3 spells CASSARDRSYEQYF. The CDR3 coding sequence is TGTGCCAGTAGCGCCCGGGACCGCTCCTACGAGCAGTACTTC.

The CDR3 region is CASAFADGTVLGREKLFF. As DNA, the CDR3 is TGTGCCAGCGCCTTTGCCGATGGAACGGTACTGGGGAGGGAAAAACTGTTTTTT. V and J are TRBV7-9 and TRBJ1-4; D is ambiguous. This CDR3 region has 18 residues. V gave up 8 bases and J gave up 8 bases, with 30 bases separating them. Germline lookup yields CDR1 SEHNR and CDR2 FQNEAQ (reference sequence).

About this clone itself: The same CDR3 is also encoded by other DNA sequences in this sample. The chain joins TRBV5-6 to TRBJ1-1; D is ambiguous. The ends were cut back, 5 bases at V and 0 bases at J, with 17 bases in the middle. There are 16 residues in the CDR3. CDR1 and CDR2 (germline): SGHDT, YYEEEE. The CDR3 bases are TGTGCCAGCAGTCCATTGGAGACGACCCTGAACACTGAAGCTTTCTTT. Its protein product is CASSPLETTLNTEAFF.

There are a few counts of this clone. The genes are TRBV5-1 and TRBJ2-2; the D gene is possibly TRBD2 (5 bases). CDR1 is SGHRS and CDR2 is YFSETQ in the germline V gene. The germline V and J ends were trimmed by 1 base and 3 bases, with 10 bases remaining between them. This CDR3 comprises 15 residues. This CDR3 reads CASSLLGSYTGELFF. The CDR3 DNA follows: TGCGCCAGCAGCTTGTTAGGGAGTTACACCGGGGAGCTGTTTTTT.

The rearrangement links TRBV28 to TRBJ1-4, with D perhaps matching TRBD1 (6 bases). The CDR3 sequence is 14 residues long. CDR1 MDHEN and CDR2 SYDVKM come from the germline V gene. V was cut by 6 bases and J by 7 bases, with 15 bases left in between. CDR3: CASSLPGAGEKLFF. The CDR3 bases are TGTGCCAGCAGCTTGCCAGGGGCGGGTGAAAAACTGTTTTTT.

V usage is TRBV30 and J usage is TRBJ1-1; D ambiguous. The CDR3 has 15 residues. The V end was cut by 0 bases, the J end by 2 bases, with 13 bases between. From germline, CDR1 is GTSNPN and CDR2 SVGIG (reference sequence). DNA of the CDR3: TGTGCCTGGAGTGTAAGAAGCCTCAAAAACACTGAAGCTTTCTTT. This sequence encodes CAWSVRSLKNTEAFF.

The sample holds a few counts of this clone. The chain links TRBV5-1 to TRBJ1-4; D is perhaps TRBD1 (6 bases). V shed 0 bases and J shed 5 bases, with 8 bases lying between them. The CDR3 has 14 amino acids. Germline V gene data show CDR1 as SGHRS and CDR2 as YFSETQ. CDR3 protein: CASSLEGGNEKLFF. In nucleotides, the CDR3 is TGCGCCAGCAGCTTGGAGGGGGGGAATGAAAAACTGTTTTTT.